A selection of T cell receptor beta chains follows, all from one sample in a study of blood T cell repertoires in COVID-19. Libraries were prepared by immunoSEQ multiplex PCR; TCRdb keeps only in-frame clonotypes and omits some of them. Here the sample spans approximately 220,000 clones, over 85% being singletons. What was sequenced was PBMCs or T cells enriched from blood (not recorded which). The receptors here all came from a woman in her 30s with acute COVID-19. Both conserved end residues are part of each CDR3. The order of the fields is CDR3 protein, CDR3 DNA, clone size, J gene, D gene, V gene. A D gene is named only where the DNA matches it firmly. Clone size, where shown, is once, few, many, or a class for clones that have expanded.

CDR3aa: CASSHQGFDTGELFF
CDR3nt: TGCGCCAGCAGCCACCAGGGTTTCGACACCGGGGAGCTGTTTTTT
abundance: NA
j_gene: TRBJ2-2
d_gene: NA
v_gene: TRBV4-1

CDR3aa: CASSDTGGYQPQHF
CDR3nt: TGTGCCAGCAGTGATACAGGGGGCTACCAGCCCCAGCATTTT
abundance: NA
j_gene: TRBJ1-5
d_gene: TRBD1
v_gene: TRBV25-1

CDR3aa: CASSLTRRTSGDDEQFF
CDR3nt: TGTGCCAGCAGCTTAACCCGCAGGACTAGCGGGGACGATGAGCAGTTCTTC
abundance: NA
j_gene: TRBJ2-1
d_gene: TRBD2
v_gene: TRBV7-9

CDR3aa: CASSVWDRTSSTEELFF
CDR3nt: TGTGCCAGCAGCGTATGGGATCGGACTAGCTCAACCGAGGAGCTGTTTTTT
abundance: NA
j_gene: TRBJ2-2
d_gene: TRBD2
v_gene: TRBV9

CDR3aa: CASSEYGGALRIAFF
CDR3nt: TGTGCCAGCAGTGAATATGGAGGGGCCCTAAGGATTGCTTTCTTT
abundance: NA
j_gene: TRBJ1-1
d_gene: NA
v_gene: TRBV25-1

CDR3aa: CASSRRTGGSAEAFF
CDR3nt: TGTGCCAGCAGCCGCCGGACAGGGGGAAGCGCTGAAGCTTTCTTT
abundance: NA
j_gene: TRBJ1-1
d_gene: TRBD1
v_gene: TRBV3-1/TRBV3-2

CDR3aa: CAISDIAYEQYF
CDR3nt: TGTGCCATCAGTGACATAGCCTACGAGCAGTACTTC
abundance: NA
j_gene: TRBJ2-7
d_gene: NA
v_gene: TRBV10-3

CDR3aa: CASSSTDRGAQPQHF
CDR3nt: TGTGCCAGCAGCTCGACGGACAGGGGGGCACAGCCCCAGCATTTT
abundance: once
j_gene: TRBJ1-5
d_gene: TRBD1
v_gene: TRBV5-8

CDR3aa: CASSSPVEVTGVAEAFF
CDR3nt: TGTGCCAGCAGCTCCCCGGTAGAGGTGACAGGGGTCGCTGAAGCTTTCTTT
abundance: NA
j_gene: TRBJ1-1
d_gene: TRBD1
v_gene: TRBV9

CDR3aa: CASSQAGGPRTNEQFF
CDR3nt: TGTGCCAGCAGCCAAGCCGGGGGACCCCGTACCAATGAGCAGTTCTTC
abundance: NA
j_gene: TRBJ2-1
d_gene: NA
v_gene: TRBV14

CDR3aa: CASSVKGAQETQYF
CDR3nt: TGTGCCAGCAGCGTAAAAGGGGCCCAAGAGACCCAGTACTTC
abundance: NA
j_gene: TRBJ2-5
d_gene: NA
v_gene: TRBV9

CDR3aa: CASSQYAGNTFF
CDR3nt: TGTGCCAGCAGCCAATACGCAGGGAACACTTTCTTT
abundance: NA
j_gene: TRBJ1-1
d_gene: NA
v_gene: TRBV3-1/TRBV3-2

CDR3aa: CASSWEAGRDTQYF
CDR3nt: TGCGCCAGCAGCTGGGAGGCTGGACGAGATACGCAGTATTTT
abundance: NA
j_gene: TRBJ2-3
d_gene: NA
v_gene: TRBV5-1

CDR3aa: CASGSYRVSGANVLTF
CDR3nt: TGTGCTAGTGGTTCATACCGGGTCTCTGGGGCCAACGTCCTGACTTTC
abundance: NA
j_gene: TRBJ2-6
d_gene: NA
v_gene: TRBV12-5

CDR3aa: CASSLDRGTEAFF
CDR3nt: TGTGCCAGCAGCTTAGACAGGGGCACTGAAGCTTTCTTT
abundance: NA
j_gene: TRBJ1-1
d_gene: TRBD1
v_gene: TRBV7-9

CDR3aa: CASSLQGGNQPQHF
CDR3nt: TGTGCCAGCAGCTTGCAGGGGGGTAATCAGCCCCAGCATTTT
abundance: NA
j_gene: TRBJ1-5
d_gene: TRBD1
v_gene: TRBV5-4

CDR3aa: CASSVDGAGNSPLHF
CDR3nt: TGTGCCAGCAGCGTAGATGGGGCAGGTAATTCACCCCTCCACTTT
abundance: few
j_gene: TRBJ1-6
d_gene: NA
v_gene: TRBV9

CDR3aa: CASSTHRAGDEKLFF
CDR3nt: TGTGCCAGCAGCACCCACAGGGCTGGGGATGAAAAACTGTTTTTT
abundance: NA
j_gene: TRBJ1-4
d_gene: NA
v_gene: TRBV21-1

CDR3aa: CASSFGGHRAPTNEKLFF
CDR3nt: TGTGCCAGCAGTTTTGGGGGTCACAGGGCACCAACTAATGAAAAACTGTTTTTT
abundance: NA
j_gene: TRBJ1-4
d_gene: NA
v_gene: TRBV28

CDR3aa: CASSRDIGTEAFF
CDR3nt: TGTGCCAGCAGTAGGGACATCGGCACTGAAGCTTTCTTT
abundance: few
j_gene: TRBJ1-1
d_gene: NA
v_gene: TRBV25-1

CDR3aa: CASSSWTGNNSPLHF
CDR3nt: TGTGCCAGCAGCTCCTGGACAGGGAATAATTCACCCCTCCACTTT
abundance: NA
j_gene: TRBJ1-6
d_gene: TRBD1
v_gene: TRBV7-9

CDR3aa: CASSQERGGRETQYF
CDR3nt: TGCGCCAGCAGCCAAGAAAGGGGGGGTAGGGAGACCCAGTACTTC
abundance: NA
j_gene: TRBJ2-5
d_gene: NA
v_gene: TRBV4-1

CDR3aa: CSVPLRRSSYNEQFF
CDR3nt: TGCAGCGTCCCCTTACGGCGGAGCTCCTACAATGAGCAGTTCTTC
abundance: NA
j_gene: TRBJ2-1
d_gene: NA
v_gene: TRBV29-1

CDR3aa: CASSFTFGQGHSPLHF
CDR3nt: TGTGCCAGCAGCTTTACTTTCGGACAGGGCCATTCACCCCTCCACTTT
abundance: NA
j_gene: TRBJ1-6
d_gene: TRBD1
v_gene: TRBV11-2

CDR3aa: CASSEQGSGEKLFF
CDR3nt: TGTGCCAGCAGTGAGCAGGGATCGGGTGAAAAACTGTTTTTT
abundance: NA
j_gene: TRBJ1-4
d_gene: NA
v_gene: TRBV2

CDR3aa: CASSFVFAEDNYTF
CDR3nt: TGCGCCAGCAGCTTTGTTTTCGCAGAGGATAACTACACCTTC
abundance: NA
j_gene: TRBJ1-2
d_gene: NA
v_gene: TRBV5-1

CDR3aa: CAWSPGTVFYYGYTF
CDR3nt: TGTGCCTGGAGTCCCGGGACAGTTTTTTACTATGGCTACACCTTC
abundance: NA
j_gene: TRBJ1-2
d_gene: TRBD1
v_gene: TRBV30

CDR3aa: CAWSVGQLNQPQHF
CDR3nt: TGTGCCTGGAGCGTGGGACAATTGAATCAGCCCCAGCATTTT
abundance: NA
j_gene: TRBJ1-5
d_gene: NA
v_gene: TRBV30

CDR3aa: CASSQDGSGWREQFF
CDR3nt: TGTGCCAGCAGCCAAGATGGAAGCGGGTGGAGAGAGCAGTTCTTC
abundance: NA
j_gene: TRBJ2-1
d_gene: NA
v_gene: TRBV14

CDR3aa: CASSLGTGQETQYF
CDR3nt: TGTGCCAGCAGCTTGGGGACAGGCCAAGAGACCCAGTACTTC
abundance: NA
j_gene: TRBJ2-5
d_gene: TRBD1
v_gene: TRBV7-9

CDR3aa: CASSDGGDDQPQHF
CDR3nt: TGTGCCAGCAGTGATGGAGGGGACGATCAGCCCCAGCATTTT
abundance: NA
j_gene: TRBJ1-5
d_gene: NA
v_gene: TRBV2

CDR3aa: CASSLKRERNYGYTF
CDR3nt: TGTGCCAGCAGCTTGAAACGGGAGCGGAACTATGGCTACACCTTC
abundance: NA
j_gene: TRBJ1-2
d_gene: NA
v_gene: TRBV5-4